Included here is one T cell receptor (beta chain) sequence, with context. The antigen is undetermined. In the PCR, 60 Vbeta and 13 Jbeta primers were used. TCRdb's copy holds only in-frame clones and misses some; the assay was immunoSEQ multiplex PCR. The sample consists of 150,000 to 200,000 clones, 76% of them appearing once. The data originate from a study of cytomegalovirus exposure and HLA in healthy donors. Findings of the study overall: Associated with cytomegalovirus, according to the listing, were around 170 TCR beta chains.

The V gene lost 0 bases and the J gene lost 7 bases, with 8 bases spanning the gap. Germline V gives CDR1 SGHNT, CDR2 YYREEE (reference sequence). The length of the CDR3 is 13 residues. Sequencing was done on a sample of PBMCs. The chain uses TRBV5-4 and TRBJ2-1; D perhaps matches TRBD2 (6 bases). The receptor was isolated from a man aged 18 to 30 in good health and CMV-seronegative. The CDR3 DNA sequence: TGTGCCAGCAGCTTGGGGGGGGTGAATGAGCAGTTCTTC. Its protein is CASSLGGVNEQFF.